The clone carrying this T cell receptor beta chain was counted many times. The antigen is not known. The missing CDR3 end, 3 residues past where the read stops, is filled in from the germline J gene. There are 13 residues in the CDR3. Germline CDR1 and CDR2: SGHDT and YYEEEE. The sample comes from a study of T cell clonality in common variable immunodeficiency. Points from the study as a whole: Authors noted CVID clonality's cause needs subpopulation repertoire sequencing. Fewer TCRbeta clones were shared among CVID subjects than controls.

CVID and control samples used equivalent genomic DNA input. Repertoires were generated with immunoSEQ multiplex PCR, while TCRdb's copy carries only in-frame clones and drops some. The specimen has some 28,000 clones, none found just once. Donors gave roughly 5 to 8 ml heparinized peripheral whole blood. Input material: peripheral blood mononuclear cells. This clonotype originated in a person aged 18 to 70 in good health. V is TRBV5-6 and J is TRBJ2-3; a possible D gene is TRBD1 (6 bases). The CDR3 protein is CASSKGHQETQYF. The part of the CDR3 DNA that was read is TGTGCCAGCAGCAAGGGACACCAAGAGACG.